Detailed here is one TCR beta chain. Method: immunoSEQ multiplex PCR; TCRdb's copy keeps in-frame clones and lacks some. Counted here are over 150,000 clones, about 73% occurring once; the ten biggest clones make up roughly 1.5%. This specimen comes from a study of blood T cell repertoires in COVID-19. Across the whole study: PBMCs, B-cell-depleted T cells, or T cells provided the cDNA or gDNA that made up the material.

The CDR3 is made up of 17 amino acids. V was clipped by 2 bases and J by 4 bases, with 15 bases between them. Germline CDR1 is SGHNT and CDR2 is YENEEA. This TCR derives from an elderly man with acute or convalescent COVID-19. Input material: peripheral blood. V gene TRBV11-3 combines with J gene TRBJ2-6; maybe TRBD1 (5 bases). The CDR3 sequence: CASSLNRPLGGANVLTF. The CDR3 bases are TGTGCCAGCAGCTTAAACAGGCCCTTGGGAGGGGCCAACGTCCTGACTTTC.